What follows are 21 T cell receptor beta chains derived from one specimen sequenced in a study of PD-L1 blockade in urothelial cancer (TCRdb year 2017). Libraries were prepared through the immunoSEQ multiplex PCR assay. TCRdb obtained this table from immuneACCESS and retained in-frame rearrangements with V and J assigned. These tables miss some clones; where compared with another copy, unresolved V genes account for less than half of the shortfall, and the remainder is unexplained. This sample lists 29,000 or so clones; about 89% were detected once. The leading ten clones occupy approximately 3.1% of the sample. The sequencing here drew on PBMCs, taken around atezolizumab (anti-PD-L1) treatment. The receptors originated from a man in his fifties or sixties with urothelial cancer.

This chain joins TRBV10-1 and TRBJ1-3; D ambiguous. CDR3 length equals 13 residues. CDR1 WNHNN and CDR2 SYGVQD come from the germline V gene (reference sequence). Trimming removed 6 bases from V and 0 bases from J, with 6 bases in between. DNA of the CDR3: TGCGCCAGCAGCGGTGGCTCTGGAAACACCATATATTTT. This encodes CASSGGSGNTIYF.

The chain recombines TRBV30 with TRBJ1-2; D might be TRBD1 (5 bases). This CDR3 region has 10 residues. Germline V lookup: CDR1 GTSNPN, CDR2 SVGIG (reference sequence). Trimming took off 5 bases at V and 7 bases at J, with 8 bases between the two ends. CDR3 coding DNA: TGTGCCTGGGAAAGGGGTGGCTACACCTTC. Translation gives CAWERGGYTF.

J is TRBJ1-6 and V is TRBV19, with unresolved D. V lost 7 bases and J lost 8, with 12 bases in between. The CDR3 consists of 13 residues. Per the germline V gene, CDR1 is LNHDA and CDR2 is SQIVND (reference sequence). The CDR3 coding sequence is TGTGCCAGTACTGTCAGGAGGGATTCACCCCTCCACTTT. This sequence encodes CASTVRRDSPLHF.

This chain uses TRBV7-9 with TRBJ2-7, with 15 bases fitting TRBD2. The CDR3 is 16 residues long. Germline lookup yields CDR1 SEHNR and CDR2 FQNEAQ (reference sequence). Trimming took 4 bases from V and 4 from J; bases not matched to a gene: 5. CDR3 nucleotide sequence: TGTGCCAGCAGCTCAGGGACTAGCGGGAGGTCTTACGAGCAGTACTTC. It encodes CASSSGTSGRSYEQYF.

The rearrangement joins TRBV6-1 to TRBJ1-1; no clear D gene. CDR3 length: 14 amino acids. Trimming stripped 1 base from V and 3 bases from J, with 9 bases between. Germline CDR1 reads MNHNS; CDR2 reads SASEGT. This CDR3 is CASSEVGGHTEAFF. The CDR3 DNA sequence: TGTGCCAGCAGTGAAGTTGGAGGGCACACTGAAGCTTTCTTT.

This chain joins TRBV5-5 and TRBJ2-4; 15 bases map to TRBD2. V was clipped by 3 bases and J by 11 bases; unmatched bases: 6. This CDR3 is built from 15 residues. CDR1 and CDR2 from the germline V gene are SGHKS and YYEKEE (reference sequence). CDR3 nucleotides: TGTGCCAGCAGCTGGCCGGGACTAGCGGGGGGTGTTCAGTACTTC. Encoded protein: CASSWPGLAGGVQYF. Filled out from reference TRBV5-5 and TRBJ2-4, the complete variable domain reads DAGVTQSPTHLIKTRGQQVTLRCSPISGHKSVSWYQQVLGQGPQFIFQYYEKEERGRGNFPDRFSARQFPNYSSELNVNALLLGDSALYLCASSWPGLAGGVQYFGAGTRLSVL.

CDR3 protein: CAWSAWGVTDTQYF. The CDR3 DNA sequence: TGTGCCTGGAGTGCGTGGGGGGTAACAGATACGCAGTATTTT. The chain couples TRBV30 to TRBJ2-3, with D possibly TRBD2 on 6 matching bases. Trimming shortened V by 1 base and J by 3 bases, and 11 bases separated the two germline ends. Germline V gives CDR1 GTSNPN, CDR2 SVGIG (reference sequence). The CDR3 is 14 amino acids.

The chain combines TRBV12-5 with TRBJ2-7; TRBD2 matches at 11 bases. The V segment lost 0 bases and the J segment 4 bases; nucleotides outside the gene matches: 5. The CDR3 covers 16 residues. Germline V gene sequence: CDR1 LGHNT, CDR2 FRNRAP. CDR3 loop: CASGLVLGTSGYEQYF. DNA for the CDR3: TGTGCTAGTGGTTTGGTCCTCGGGACTAGCGGTTACGAGCAGTACTTC.

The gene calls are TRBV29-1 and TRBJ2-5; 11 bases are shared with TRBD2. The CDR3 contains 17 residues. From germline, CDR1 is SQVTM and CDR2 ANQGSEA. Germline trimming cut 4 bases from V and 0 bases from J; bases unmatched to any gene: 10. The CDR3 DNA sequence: TGCAGCGTTGTCCTTTTTGAGGGACTAGCGGACCAAGAGACCCAGTACTTC. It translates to CSVVLFEGLADQETQYF. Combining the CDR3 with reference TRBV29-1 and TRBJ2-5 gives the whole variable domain SAVISQKPSRDICQRGTSLTIQCQVDSQVTMMFWYRQQPGQSLTLIATANQGSEATYESGFVIDKFPISRPNLTFSTLTVSNMSPEDSSIYLCSVVLFEGLADQETQYFGPGTRLLVL.

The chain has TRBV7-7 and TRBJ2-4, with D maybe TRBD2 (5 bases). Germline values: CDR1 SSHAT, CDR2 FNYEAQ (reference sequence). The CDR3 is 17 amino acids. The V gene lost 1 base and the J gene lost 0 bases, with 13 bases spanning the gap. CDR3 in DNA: TGTGCCAGCAGCTTAGGATTGAGGGATCTAGCCAAAAACATTCAGTACTTC. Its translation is CASSLGLRDLAKNIQYF. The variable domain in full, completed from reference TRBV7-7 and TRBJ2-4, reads GAGVSQSPRYKVTKRGQDVTLRCDPISSHATLYWYQQALGQGPEFLTYFNYEAQPDKSGLPSDRFSAERPEGSISTLTIQRTEQRDSAMYRCASSLGLRDLAKNIQYFGAGTRLSVL.

CDR3 nucleotide sequence: TGTGCCAGCAGTAACCGCTCGGACGGGGCCTACGAGCAGTACTTC. Residues: CASSNRSDGAYEQYF. The chain has TRBV6-5 and TRBJ2-7; possible D gene TRBD2, 5 bases. Trimming removed 5 bases from V and 2 bases from J, with 16 bases in between. The length of the CDR3 is 15 residues. CDR1 is MNHEY, CDR2 SVGAGI, per germline.

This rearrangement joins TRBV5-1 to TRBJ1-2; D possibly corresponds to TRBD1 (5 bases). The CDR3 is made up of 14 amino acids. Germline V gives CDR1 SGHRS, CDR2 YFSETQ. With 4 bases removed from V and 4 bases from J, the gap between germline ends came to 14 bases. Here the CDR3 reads CASSGVVGGYGYTF. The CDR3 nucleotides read TGCGCCAGCAGCGGGGTGGTCGGGGGCTATGGCTACACCTTC. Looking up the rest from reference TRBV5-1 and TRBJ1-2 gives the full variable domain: KAGVTQTPRYLIKTRGQQVTLSCSPISGHRSVSWYQQTPGQGLQFLFEYFSETQRNKGNFPGRFSGRQFSNSRSEMNVSTLELGDSALYLCASSGVVGGYGYTFGSGTRLTVV.

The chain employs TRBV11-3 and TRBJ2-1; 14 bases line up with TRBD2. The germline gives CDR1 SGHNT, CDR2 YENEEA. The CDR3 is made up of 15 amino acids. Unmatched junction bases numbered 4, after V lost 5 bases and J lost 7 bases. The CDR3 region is CASSPGLAGGNEQFF. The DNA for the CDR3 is TGTGCCAGCAGCCCCGGACTAGCGGGGGGTAATGAGCAGTTCTTC.

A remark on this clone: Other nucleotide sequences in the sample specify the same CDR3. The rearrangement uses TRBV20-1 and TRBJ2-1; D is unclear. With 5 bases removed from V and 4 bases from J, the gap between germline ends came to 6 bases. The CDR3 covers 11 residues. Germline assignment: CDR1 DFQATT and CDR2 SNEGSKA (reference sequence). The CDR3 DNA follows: TGCAGTGCTCCCCAGTACAATGAGCAGTTCTTC. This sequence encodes CSAPQYNEQFF.

The CDR3, as DNA: TGTGCCAGCAGGTTCCAAAGCAATCAGCCCCAGCATTTT. Translating it yields CASRFQSNQPQHF. This rearrangement joins TRBV28 to TRBJ1-5, with no clear D. The CDR3 sequence is 13 residues long. Trimming shortened V by 6 bases and J by 1 base, and 7 bases separated the two germline ends. The germline CDR1 and CDR2 sequences are MDHEN and SYDVKM.

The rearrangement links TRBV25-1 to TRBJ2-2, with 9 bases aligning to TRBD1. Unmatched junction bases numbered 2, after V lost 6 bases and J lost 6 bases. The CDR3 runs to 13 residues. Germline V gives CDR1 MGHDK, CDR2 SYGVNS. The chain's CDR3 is CASRRQGAGELFF. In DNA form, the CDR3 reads TGTGCCAGCAGAAGACAGGGGGCCGGGGAGCTGTTTTTT.

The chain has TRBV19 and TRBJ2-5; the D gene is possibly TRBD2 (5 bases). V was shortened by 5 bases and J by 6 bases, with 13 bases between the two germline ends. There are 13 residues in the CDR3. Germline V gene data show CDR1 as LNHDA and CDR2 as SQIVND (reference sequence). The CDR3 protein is CASSGSRGKTQYF. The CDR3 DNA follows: TGTGCCAGTAGTGGTTCCCGGGGAAAGACCCAGTACTTC. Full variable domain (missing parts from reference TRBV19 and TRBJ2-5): DGGITQSPKYLFRKEGQNVTLSCEQNLNHDAMYWYRQDPGQGLRLIYYSQIVNDFQKGDIAEGYSVSREKKESFPLTVTSAQKNPTAFYLCASSGSRGKTQYFGPGTRLLVL.

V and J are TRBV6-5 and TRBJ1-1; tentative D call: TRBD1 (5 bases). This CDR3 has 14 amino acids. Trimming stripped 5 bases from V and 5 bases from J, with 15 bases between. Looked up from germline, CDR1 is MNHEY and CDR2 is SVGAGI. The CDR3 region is CASSGVGGRTEAFF. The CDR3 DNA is TGTGCCAGCAGTGGGGTGGGGGGTCGGACTGAAGCTTTCTTT.

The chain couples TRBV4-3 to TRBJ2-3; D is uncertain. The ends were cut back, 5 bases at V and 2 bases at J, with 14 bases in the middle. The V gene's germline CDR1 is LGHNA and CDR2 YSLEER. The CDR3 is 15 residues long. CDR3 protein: CASSYKTGSTDTQYF. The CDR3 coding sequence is TGCGCCAGCAGCTACAAGACGGGTTCCACAGATACGCAGTATTTT.

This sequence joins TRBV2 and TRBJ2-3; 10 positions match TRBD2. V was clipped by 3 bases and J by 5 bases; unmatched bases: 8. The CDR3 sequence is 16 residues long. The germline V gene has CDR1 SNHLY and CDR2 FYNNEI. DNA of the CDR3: TGTGCCAGCAGTGACCTTCTAGCGGGAGTCGGAGATACGCAGTATTTT. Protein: CASSDLLAGVGDTQYF.

The CDR3 loop is CASSEQQGAGETQYF. CDR3 DNA: TGTGCCAGCAGCGAACAACAGGGGGCCGGAGAGACCCAGTACTTC. The rearrangement links TRBV4-2 to TRBJ2-5; 9 bases match TRBD1. With 5 bases clipped from V and 4 bases from J, the junction kept 8 bases outside the gene matches. Germline CDR1 is LGHNA and CDR2 is YNFKEQ. CDR3 length: 15 residues.